This is a list of T cell receptor beta chains from one sample in a study of tumor and adjacent non-tumor tissue in lung cancer. TCRdb ran MiXCR on the multiplex PCR reads and lists one entry per CDR3 protein. The repertoire holds about 78,000 distinct CDR3 sequences, with over 75% as singletons. Source material: lung tumor tissue. The receptors derive from a woman in her forties or fifties with non-small cell lung cancer. Each CDR3 is given without its conserved first and last residue. Fields, in order: J gene, V gene, CDR3 protein.

>TRBJ2-6|TRBV28
ASSPDRAGTNVLS
>TRBJ1-1|TRBV6-1
ARILGRGRTEAF
>TRBJ1-6|TRBV28
ASNGRGSPLH
>TRBJ2-5|TRBV20-1
NASERRQDLQETQY
>TRBJ1-3|TRBV6-6
ASKGNNGNTTY
>TRBJ1-2|TRBV29-1
SVGAGGEGYGYT
>TRBJ1-3|TRBV12-3/TRBV12-4
ASRQYREPGQGKRNAIY
>TRBJ2-7|TRBV20-1
STSPWGSYEQY
>TRBJ2-3|TRBV29-1
SAGLASDSQY
>TRBJ2-1|TRBV20-1
SARDKPGDRAIGQF
>TRBJ1-5|TRBV11-2
ASSMRPNQPQH
>TRBJ2-7|TRBV20-1
SVPDSSGSGYEQY
>TRBJ2-1|TRBV29-1
SVVSAGGLYEQF
>TRBJ2-7|TRBV20-1
SAARPRQRSSYEQY
>TRBJ2-1|TRBV11-3
ASSLDRNNELF
>TRBJ2-3|TRBV4-3
ASSQSDRADMQY
>TRBJ2-3|TRBV20-1
NARKLAGGTDTQF
>TRBJ1-1|TRBV6-5
ASSTHEMSTEAF
>TRBJ1-1|TRBV10-2
ASQGVGTEAS
>TRBJ2-1|TRBV24-1
AISKVSSRSYNDQF
>TRBJ2-1|TRBV24-1
ASRERNNNEQF
>TRBJ2-7|TRBV2
ISRGDRAYEQY
>TRBJ2-1|TRBV20-1
SVNPSWAYNEQF
>TRBJ2-3|TRBV12-3/TRBV12-4
VSSSVGESTDTQY
>TRBJ2-3|TRBV20-1
TAAGGLTIDTQY
>TRBJ1-2|TRBV11-2
VSSLKGGPNYGYT
>TRBJ1-5|TRBV12-3/TRBV12-4
ASCPRGTGLGQPQH
>TRBJ2-7|TRBV20-1
SATLARSSSEQY
>TRBJ2-1|TRBV29-1
CGKAGMEYNEQF
>TRBJ2-1|TRBV5-1
ASSLGGSGLWDNEQF
>TRBJ2-7|TRBV20-1
SPDSTGTRREHC
>TRBJ1-5|TRBV20-1
SVSQPNQPQH
>TRBJ2-5|TRBV14
ASSQAGRETQY
>TRBJ1-4|TRBV5-6
ASSLGGSGEKLF
>TRBJ1-2|TRBV6-6
ASSPRDGYGYI
>TRBJ1-2|TRBV20-1
SARLGTVHGYT